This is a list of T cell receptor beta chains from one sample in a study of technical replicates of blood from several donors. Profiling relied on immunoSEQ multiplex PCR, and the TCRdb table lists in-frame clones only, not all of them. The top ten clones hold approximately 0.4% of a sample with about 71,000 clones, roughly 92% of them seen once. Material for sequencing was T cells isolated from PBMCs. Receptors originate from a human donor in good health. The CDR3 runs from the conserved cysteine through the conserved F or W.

CDR3aa: CSVGLSGSGETQYF
j_gene: TRBJ2-5
v_gene: TRBV29-1

CDR3aa: CASSVGGRGPTNEKLFF
j_gene: TRBJ1-4
v_gene: TRBV9

CDR3aa: CASSIPEFGQGEKLFF
j_gene: TRBJ1-4
v_gene: TRBV19

CDR3aa: CASSLRLGGETQYF
j_gene: TRBJ2-5
v_gene: TRBV5-1

CDR3aa: CASSHKPRLAEYEQYF
j_gene: TRBJ2-7
v_gene: TRBV6-6

CDR3aa: CATSRGFNNEQFF
j_gene: TRBJ2-1
v_gene: TRBV15

CDR3aa: CASSSQGENTEAFF
j_gene: TRBJ1-1
v_gene: TRBV6-5

CDR3aa: CASSHQLAVTYEQYF
j_gene: TRBJ2-7
v_gene: TRBV4-1

CDR3aa: CASNLSRGSGNTIYF
j_gene: TRBJ1-3
v_gene: TRBV6-1

CDR3aa: CASSPPGTSGSYEQYF
j_gene: TRBJ2-7
v_gene: TRBV11-2

CDR3aa: CASSTGQLYEQYF
j_gene: TRBJ2-7
v_gene: TRBV19

CDR3aa: CASSLGQVGDSNQPQHF
j_gene: TRBJ1-5
v_gene: TRBV7-8

CDR3aa: CASSIEPRGSMSYGYTF
j_gene: TRBJ1-2
v_gene: TRBV19

CDR3aa: CASSWTGNYQPQHF
j_gene: TRBJ1-5
v_gene: TRBV28

CDR3aa: CAISGTSGYNEQFF
j_gene: TRBJ2-1
v_gene: TRBV10-3

CDR3aa: CASSYDGGGAYGYTF
j_gene: TRBJ1-2
v_gene: TRBV6-5

CDR3aa: CASGAGTSTDTQYF
j_gene: TRBJ2-3
v_gene: TRBV5-5

CDR3aa: CASSPPGQGHYGYTF
j_gene: TRBJ1-2
v_gene: TRBV6-5

CDR3aa: CASSYFPQGSTEAFF
j_gene: TRBJ1-1
v_gene: TRBV6-5

CDR3aa: CAFSYIDRVNQPQHF
j_gene: TRBJ1-5
v_gene: TRBV30

CDR3aa: CASSEEMGPNTEAFF
j_gene: TRBJ1-1
v_gene: TRBV9

CDR3aa: CASSLTTTGSYNEQFF
j_gene: TRBJ2-1
v_gene: TRBV7-3

CDR3aa: CATSRVDFPREQYF
j_gene: TRBJ2-7
v_gene: TRBV15

CDR3aa: CASSVVYEQYF
j_gene: TRBJ2-7
v_gene: TRBV6-1

CDR3aa: CSVRAVGTEAFF
j_gene: TRBJ1-1
v_gene: TRBV29-1

CDR3aa: CASSLGVRNYGYTF
j_gene: TRBJ1-2
v_gene: TRBV7-9

CDR3aa: CSGLAGEDEQYF
j_gene: TRBJ2-7
v_gene: TRBV29-1

CDR3aa: CASSNGQGGAFF
j_gene: TRBJ1-1
v_gene: TRBV6-5

CDR3aa: CASSLLQGSNEQYF
j_gene: TRBJ2-7
v_gene: TRBV5-4

CDR3aa: CASREQPQETQYF
j_gene: TRBJ2-5
v_gene: TRBV5-1

CDR3aa: CASSPGLAGEYEQYF
j_gene: TRBJ2-7
v_gene: TRBV5-1

CDR3aa: CASSENVGGQASF
j_gene: TRBJ2-4
v_gene: TRBV10-1

CDR3aa: CSVSQRESTGELFF
j_gene: TRBJ2-2
v_gene: TRBV29-1

CDR3aa: CASSYPSLRGKLFF
j_gene: TRBJ1-4
v_gene: TRBV6-5

CDR3aa: CASSLVSDVNTEAFF
j_gene: TRBJ1-1
v_gene: TRBV7-6

CDR3aa: CASSMAGTASYEQYF
j_gene: TRBJ2-7
v_gene: TRBV19

CDR3aa: CASSRGGAEAFF
j_gene: TRBJ1-1
v_gene: TRBV7-9

CDR3aa: CASSLVYGRSDNEQFF
j_gene: TRBJ2-1
v_gene: TRBV5-6

CDR3aa: CASSSGTSGTSYNEQFF
j_gene: TRBJ2-1
v_gene: TRBV7-3

CDR3aa: CASSWNTEAFF
j_gene: TRBJ1-1
v_gene: TRBV19

CDR3aa: CASSVRTGVETQYF
j_gene: TRBJ2-5
v_gene: TRBV9

CDR3aa: CAISEFGGAYEQYF
j_gene: TRBJ2-7
v_gene: TRBV10-3

CDR3aa: CASSWDYYNEQFF
j_gene: TRBJ2-1
v_gene: TRBV19

CDR3aa: CASSPRQGRTYGYTF
j_gene: TRBJ1-2
v_gene: TRBV6-6

CDR3aa: CASTIGGYTEAFF
j_gene: TRBJ1-1
v_gene: TRBV7-8

CDR3aa: CASSQSSLAQHF
j_gene: TRBJ1-5
v_gene: TRBV6-4

CDR3aa: CASSLTGDGYEQYF
j_gene: TRBJ2-7
v_gene: TRBV5-1

CDR3aa: CASSQGQGDYGYTF
j_gene: TRBJ1-2
v_gene: TRBV14

CDR3aa: CASSVGRGGSTDTQYF
j_gene: TRBJ2-3
v_gene: TRBV9

CDR3aa: CASSLERGSEEKLFF
j_gene: TRBJ1-4
v_gene: TRBV5-5

CDR3aa: CASSSPLLAGQMRSSYNEQFF
j_gene: TRBJ2-1
v_gene: TRBV27

CDR3aa: CASSLKRERSDTQYF
j_gene: TRBJ2-3
v_gene: TRBV5-4

CDR3aa: CATYSGGGSYEQYF
j_gene: TRBJ2-7
v_gene: TRBV10-3

CDR3aa: CASRGRDRGHYEQYF
j_gene: TRBJ2-7
v_gene: TRBV6-5